A selection of T cell receptor beta chains follows, all from one sample in a study of cytomegalovirus exposure and HLA in healthy donors. Generated by immunoSEQ multiplex PCR, the TCRdb table keeps only in-frame clones and is missing some. This sample carries approximately 270,000 clones, about four fifths of them seen once, and the ten largest clones take about 0.3%. Sequenced sample: PBMCs. Receptors originate from a girl aged 2 to 9 in good health and CMV-seronegative. The CDR3 runs from the conserved cysteine through the conserved F or W. Each record gives: CDR3 DNA, CDR3 protein, V gene, D gene, J gene, clone size. D genes are given only for firm matches. Expanded clones are given a class, and other clones once, few, many or no size at all.

cdr3_nt: TGTGCCAGTAGTATATCCGGCAGGGCTAACTACGAGCAGTACTTC
cdr3_aa: CASSISGRANYEQYF
v_call: TRBV19
d_call: -
j_call: TRBJ2-7
clone_size: -

cdr3_nt: TGCGCCAGCAGCCTGCGCAGGGGGCGGGAAGAGACCCAGTACTTC
cdr3_aa: CASSLRRGREETQYF
v_call: TRBV5-1
d_call: TRBD1
j_call: TRBJ2-5
clone_size: -

cdr3_nt: TGTGCCAGCAGTCGAGGGGGCCTATCAGGGTCCATTGGCTACACCTTC
cdr3_aa: CASSRGGLSGSIGYTF
v_call: TRBV28
d_call: TRBD1
j_call: TRBJ1-2
clone_size: -

cdr3_nt: TGTGCCAGCAGCGTGGCGGGGGAGAACACTGAAGCTTTCTTT
cdr3_aa: CASSVAGENTEAFF
v_call: TRBV9
d_call: -
j_call: TRBJ1-1
clone_size: -

cdr3_nt: TGTGCCAGCAGCTTAGTTCCAGCGGGAGGGCAGGGTGAGCAGTTCTTC
cdr3_aa: CASSLVPAGGQGEQFF
v_call: TRBV11-2
d_call: TRBD2
j_call: TRBJ2-1
clone_size: -

cdr3_nt: TGTGCCAGCAGTTCGGGGACTAGCGGGGGGAGGAACACCGGGGAGCTGTTTTTT
cdr3_aa: CASSSGTSGGRNTGELFF
v_call: TRBV27
d_call: TRBD2
j_call: TRBJ2-2
clone_size: -

cdr3_nt: TGTGCCAGCAGTGATCGGGGAAGCTCCTACAATGAGCAGTTCTTC
cdr3_aa: CASSDRGSSYNEQFF
v_call: TRBV6-1
d_call: -
j_call: TRBJ2-1
clone_size: -

cdr3_nt: TGTGCCAGCAGTACCCTGACAGGGGACACTGAAGCTTTCTTT
cdr3_aa: CASSTLTGDTEAFF
v_call: TRBV27
d_call: TRBD1
j_call: TRBJ1-1
clone_size: -

cdr3_nt: TGTGCCAGCAGCTTACAGGCAGAGTACACAGATACGCAGTATTTT
cdr3_aa: CASSLQAEYTDTQYF
v_call: TRBV7-9
d_call: -
j_call: TRBJ2-3
clone_size: once

cdr3_nt: TGTGCCAGTACCAATGATCCGGGACTAGCGGGGGGCCGGAACACCGGGGAGCTGTTTTTT
cdr3_aa: CASTNDPGLAGGRNTGELFF
v_call: TRBV19
d_call: TRBD2
j_call: TRBJ2-2
clone_size: -

cdr3_nt: TGTGCCAGCAGCTTGTGGCCGCGCGATGGACAGGGGAGAGTGCAGTACTTC
cdr3_aa: CASSLWPRDGQGRVQYF
v_call: TRBV7-2
d_call: TRBD1
j_call: TRBJ2-7
clone_size: -

cdr3_nt: TGTGCCAGCTCACCAAGTAAGTCTAGTCGCAATGAGCAGTTCTTC
cdr3_aa: CASSPSKSSRNEQFF
v_call: TRBV18
d_call: -
j_call: TRBJ2-1
clone_size: -

cdr3_nt: TGTGCCAGCAGTGCCTGGACAGGGGGTGTTTCTGGAAACACCATATATTTT
cdr3_aa: CASSAWTGGVSGNTIYF
v_call: TRBV6-1
d_call: TRBD1
j_call: TRBJ1-3
clone_size: once

cdr3_nt: TGTGCCAGCAGCCTCACGGGGGGGGGCTCCTACGAGCAGTACTTC
cdr3_aa: CASSLTGGGSYEQYF
v_call: TRBV27
d_call: TRBD2
j_call: TRBJ2-7
clone_size: -

cdr3_nt: TGCGCCAGCAGTCCTGACAACTCTAATGAAAAACTGTTTTTT
cdr3_aa: CASSPDNSNEKLFF
v_call: TRBV5-1
d_call: -
j_call: TRBJ1-4
clone_size: -

cdr3_nt: TGTGCTAGTGGGGTCCTGGAGACGCAGTATTTT
cdr3_aa: CASGVLETQYF
v_call: TRBV12-5
d_call: -
j_call: TRBJ2-3
clone_size: -

cdr3_nt: TGTGCCAGCAGCTTAGCGCCGTTTCGGAATGAAAAACTGTTTTTT
cdr3_aa: CASSLAPFRNEKLFF
v_call: TRBV7-6
d_call: -
j_call: TRBJ1-4
clone_size: -

cdr3_nt: TGTGCCAGCGCGGGGGGGGATAATGAGCAGTTCTTC
cdr3_aa: CASAGGDNEQFF
v_call: TRBV5-8
d_call: TRBD2
j_call: TRBJ2-1
clone_size: -

cdr3_nt: TGTGCCAGCAGACAGACTAGCGGGACCTCCTACGAGCAGTACTTC
cdr3_aa: CASRQTSGTSYEQYF
v_call: TRBV27
d_call: TRBD2
j_call: TRBJ2-7
clone_size: -

cdr3_nt: TGTGCCATCAGTGAGGGGACAGAAATACTTTACGAGCAGTACTTC
cdr3_aa: CAISEGTEILYEQYF
v_call: TRBV10-3
d_call: TRBD1
j_call: TRBJ2-7
clone_size: -

cdr3_nt: TGCGCCAGCAGCCACGACCCGGGACGGGAGAACTACGAGCAGTACTTC
cdr3_aa: CASSHDPGRENYEQYF
v_call: TRBV4-1
d_call: -
j_call: TRBJ2-7
clone_size: once

cdr3_nt: TGTGCCAGCAGGGCCGGGGGGGCGCACACCGGGGAGCTGTTTTTT
cdr3_aa: CASRAGGAHTGELFF
v_call: TRBV7-3
d_call: TRBD2
j_call: TRBJ2-2
clone_size: few

cdr3_nt: TGTGCCAGCAGTCTAGACTCCTACAATGAGCAGTTCTTC
cdr3_aa: CASSLDSYNEQFF
v_call: TRBV2
d_call: -
j_call: TRBJ2-1
clone_size: -

cdr3_nt: TGTGCCAGCAGCGTAGGACAGGGAGGCTACACCTTC
cdr3_aa: CASSVGQGGYTF
v_call: TRBV9
d_call: TRBD1
j_call: TRBJ1-2
clone_size: -

cdr3_nt: TGTGCCAGCAGTGATTACAGGGTACGATACGACACTGAAGCTTTCTTT
cdr3_aa: CASSDYRVRYDTEAFF
v_call: TRBV6-1
d_call: -
j_call: TRBJ1-1
clone_size: few

cdr3_nt: TGTGCCAGCAGTTTGGGACAGGCGAGGGCCTACAATGAGCAGTTCTTC
cdr3_aa: CASSLGQARAYNEQFF
v_call: TRBV27
d_call: TRBD1
j_call: TRBJ2-1
clone_size: -

cdr3_nt: TGTGCCAGCAGCCGTACAGGGACACACCTTCGCGGGTACGAGCAGTACTTC
cdr3_aa: CASSRTGTHLRGYEQYF
v_call: TRBV28
d_call: -
j_call: TRBJ2-7
clone_size: -

cdr3_nt: TGCGCCAGCAGCCCCCAGGTGAACACCGGGGAGCTGTTTTTT
cdr3_aa: CASSPQVNTGELFF
v_call: TRBV5-1
d_call: -
j_call: TRBJ2-2
clone_size: -

cdr3_nt: TGCGCCAGCAGCTTGGTGGGCCTAGCAAAAGAGACCCAGTACTTC
cdr3_aa: CASSLVGLAKETQYF
v_call: TRBV5-1
d_call: -
j_call: TRBJ2-5
clone_size: -

cdr3_nt: TGTGCCAGCAGTGGGGCCAGGCAGGGGCCTGTTGGGCCCCAGCATTTT
cdr3_aa: CASSGARQGPVGPQHF
v_call: TRBV2
d_call: -
j_call: TRBJ1-5
clone_size: -

cdr3_nt: TGCGCCAGCACCTTGACTAGCGGGGGCCTCTCCTACGAGCAGTACTTC
cdr3_aa: CASTLTSGGLSYEQYF
v_call: TRBV5-1
d_call: TRBD2
j_call: TRBJ2-7
clone_size: once

cdr3_nt: TGCGCCAGCAGCTTGGGGGGCAGCTTTTGGGGCATTCAGTACTTC
cdr3_aa: CASSLGGSFWGIQYF
v_call: TRBV5-1
d_call: -
j_call: TRBJ2-4
clone_size: -

cdr3_nt: TGTGCCAGCAGTTTATATGGCGGGGGCACGATTAACTATGGCTACACCTTC
cdr3_aa: CASSLYGGGTINYGYTF
v_call: TRBV27
d_call: -
j_call: TRBJ1-2
clone_size: -

cdr3_nt: TGTGCCAGCAGTTCCACAGGGTTCCCAGATACGCAGTATTTT
cdr3_aa: CASSSTGFPDTQYF
v_call: TRBV7-6
d_call: -
j_call: TRBJ2-3
clone_size: -

cdr3_nt: TGTGCCAGCAGTTCCCCTATGGCCGGGTATGGCTACACCTTC
cdr3_aa: CASSSPMAGYGYTF
v_call: TRBV28
d_call: -
j_call: TRBJ1-2
clone_size: few

cdr3_nt: TGTGCCAGTAGTATTGACTTGGACAGATCCTCCTACACCTTC
cdr3_aa: CASSIDLDRSSYTF
v_call: TRBV19
d_call: -
j_call: TRBJ1-2
clone_size: -

cdr3_nt: TGTGCCTGGGAGGGGGTTCGTGAAAAACTGTTTTTT
cdr3_aa: CAWEGVREKLFF
v_call: TRBV30
d_call: -
j_call: TRBJ1-4
clone_size: -

cdr3_nt: TGTGCCAGCTCACTACAGGACAGTGACGGCTACACCTTC
cdr3_aa: CASSLQDSDGYTF
v_call: TRBV18
d_call: -
j_call: TRBJ1-2
clone_size: -

cdr3_nt: TGTGCCAGTAGTCTCTTCCCCTCCTACGAGCAGTACTTC
cdr3_aa: CASSLFPSYEQYF
v_call: TRBV19
d_call: -
j_call: TRBJ2-7
clone_size: -

cdr3_nt: TGTGCCAGCAGTGCCGGGACAGGGGGACTCTATGGCTACACCTTC
cdr3_aa: CASSAGTGGLYGYTF
v_call: TRBV6-1
d_call: TRBD1
j_call: TRBJ1-2
clone_size: -

cdr3_nt: TGCGCCAGCAGCTTAGCACCAACCGATGAGCAGTTCTTC
cdr3_aa: CASSLAPTDEQFF
v_call: TRBV5-1
d_call: -
j_call: TRBJ2-1
clone_size: -

cdr3_nt: TGTGCCATCAGACCAACTAGCGCTAGCGGGGAGCTGTTTTTT
cdr3_aa: CAIRPTSASGELFF
v_call: TRBV10-3
d_call: TRBD2
j_call: TRBJ2-2
clone_size: -

cdr3_nt: TGTGCCAGCAGCTTCCGGGACAGGGCCTTGGGTACTGAAGCTTTCTTT
cdr3_aa: CASSFRDRALGTEAFF
v_call: TRBV5-6
d_call: TRBD1
j_call: TRBJ1-1
clone_size: -

cdr3_nt: TGTGCCAGCAGCGAAAACTTGGAGACCCAGTACTTC
cdr3_aa: CASSENLETQYF
v_call: TRBV9
d_call: -
j_call: TRBJ2-5
clone_size: -

cdr3_nt: TGTGCCAGCAGCCTATTGGGTCAAGGAGAGATGAACACTGAAGCTTTCTTT
cdr3_aa: CASSLLGQGEMNTEAFF
v_call: TRBV5-6
d_call: -
j_call: TRBJ1-1
clone_size: once

cdr3_nt: TGCGCCAGCAGCTTCGGGACTAGCGGGAGACCGAATGAGCAGTTCTTC
cdr3_aa: CASSFGTSGRPNEQFF
v_call: TRBV5-1
d_call: TRBD2
j_call: TRBJ2-1
clone_size: -

cdr3_nt: TGTGCCAGCAGCGTCGGACAGGTGGGCGAAGAGACCCAGTACTTC
cdr3_aa: CASSVGQVGEETQYF
v_call: TRBV7-4
d_call: TRBD1
j_call: TRBJ2-5
clone_size: few

cdr3_nt: TGTGCCAGCAGCCCGCGGGGCAGGATCCATGGCTACACCTTC
cdr3_aa: CASSPRGRIHGYTF
v_call: TRBV5-5
d_call: -
j_call: TRBJ1-2
clone_size: -

cdr3_nt: TGCGCCAGCAGCTCTAGCGGGGGTCCCTACGAGCAGTACTTC
cdr3_aa: CASSSSGGPYEQYF
v_call: TRBV5-1
d_call: TRBD2
j_call: TRBJ2-7
clone_size: -

cdr3_nt: TGTGCCAGCAGCTCCACCTGGGACAGCCGAATGGGCGAGCAGTACTTC
cdr3_aa: CASSSTWDSRMGEQYF
v_call: TRBV7-9
d_call: TRBD1
j_call: TRBJ2-7
clone_size: -

cdr3_nt: TGTGCCAGTAGCGAGGGGTTACGAAACAGCAAAAACTATGGCTACACCTTC
cdr3_aa: CASSEGLRNSKNYGYTF
v_call: TRBV9
d_call: -
j_call: TRBJ1-2
clone_size: once

cdr3_nt: TGTGCCAGCAGCTTAGAATGGCGCCAGGGTTCCTCAATCTCTGGAAACACCATATATTTT
cdr3_aa: CASSLEWRQGSSISGNTIYF
v_call: TRBV7-8
d_call: -
j_call: TRBJ1-3
clone_size: -

cdr3_nt: TGTGCCAGCAGCTTAGCGCCCGGGAATGAGCAGTTCTTC
cdr3_aa: CASSLAPGNEQFF
v_call: TRBV7-9
d_call: -
j_call: TRBJ2-1
clone_size: -

cdr3_nt: TGTGCCAGCAGTTATGGTAGCCTCTACAATGAGCAGTTCTTC
cdr3_aa: CASSYGSLYNEQFF
v_call: TRBV6-5
d_call: -
j_call: TRBJ2-1
clone_size: -

cdr3_nt: TGCGCCAGCAGCTTGGAGGGAGATGCAGATACGCAGTATTTT
cdr3_aa: CASSLEGDADTQYF
v_call: TRBV5-1
d_call: -
j_call: TRBJ2-3
clone_size: -

cdr3_nt: TGCGCCAGCAGCTTGGACCCCCCGGGAGCGTCCTACAATGAGCAGTTCTTC
cdr3_aa: CASSLDPPGASYNEQFF
v_call: TRBV5-1
d_call: -
j_call: TRBJ2-1
clone_size: -

cdr3_nt: TGTGCCAGCAGCGTTAGCGGGAGTTATGTTGAGCAGTTCTTC
cdr3_aa: CASSVSGSYVEQFF
v_call: TRBV9
d_call: TRBD2
j_call: TRBJ2-1
clone_size: -

cdr3_nt: TGTGCCAGCAGCGGAGGACAGGGTACGCTTGGAAACACCATATATTTT
cdr3_aa: CASSGGQGTLGNTIYF
v_call: TRBV5-5
d_call: TRBD1
j_call: TRBJ1-3
clone_size: -

cdr3_nt: TGTGCCAGCAGTGACTCGGGTAGCGTGAACAATGAGCAGTTCTTC
cdr3_aa: CASSDSGSVNNEQFF
v_call: TRBV6-4
d_call: -
j_call: TRBJ2-1
clone_size: -